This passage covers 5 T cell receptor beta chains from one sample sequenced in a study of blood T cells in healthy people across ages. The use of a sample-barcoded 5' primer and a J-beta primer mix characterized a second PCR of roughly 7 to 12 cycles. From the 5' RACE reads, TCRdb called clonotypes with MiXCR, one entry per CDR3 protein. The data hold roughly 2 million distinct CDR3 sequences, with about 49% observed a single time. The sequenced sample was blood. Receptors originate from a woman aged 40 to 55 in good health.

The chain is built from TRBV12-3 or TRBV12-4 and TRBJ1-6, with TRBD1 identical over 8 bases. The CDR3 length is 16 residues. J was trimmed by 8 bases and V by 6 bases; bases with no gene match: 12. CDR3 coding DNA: TGTGCCAGCAGAGACCAGGGACAGGTGGTGGATTCACCCCTCCACTTT. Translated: CASRDQGQVVDSPLHF.

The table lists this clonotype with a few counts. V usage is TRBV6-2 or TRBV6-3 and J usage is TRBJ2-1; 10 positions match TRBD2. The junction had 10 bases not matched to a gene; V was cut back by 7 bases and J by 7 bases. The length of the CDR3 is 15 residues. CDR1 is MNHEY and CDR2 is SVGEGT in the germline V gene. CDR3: CASTRFSGGRNEQFF. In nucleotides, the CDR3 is TGTGCCAGCACCAGGTTTAGCGGGGGGAGGAATGAGCAGTTCTTC.

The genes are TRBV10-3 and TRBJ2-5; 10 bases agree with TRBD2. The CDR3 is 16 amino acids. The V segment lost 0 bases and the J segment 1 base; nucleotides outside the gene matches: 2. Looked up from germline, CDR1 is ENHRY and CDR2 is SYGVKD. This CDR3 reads CAISESERGGQETQYF. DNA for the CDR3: TGTGCCATCAGTGAGTCCGAGCGGGGGGGCCAAGAGACCCAGTACTTC.

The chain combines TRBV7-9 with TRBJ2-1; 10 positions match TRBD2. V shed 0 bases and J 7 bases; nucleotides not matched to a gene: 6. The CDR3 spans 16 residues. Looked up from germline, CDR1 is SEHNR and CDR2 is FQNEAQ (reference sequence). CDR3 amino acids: CASSLARLAGVNEQFF. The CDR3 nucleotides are TGTGCCAGCAGCTTAGCGCGGCTAGCGGGGGTTAATGAGCAGTTCTTC.

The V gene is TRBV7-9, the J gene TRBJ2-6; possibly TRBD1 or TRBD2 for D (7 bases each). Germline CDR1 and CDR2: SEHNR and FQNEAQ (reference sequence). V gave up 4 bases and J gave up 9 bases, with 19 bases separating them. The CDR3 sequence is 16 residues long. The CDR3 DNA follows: TGTGCCAGCAGCTCCGGGGGGTGGGACAGAAACAACGTCCTGACTTTC. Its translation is CASSSGGWDRNNVLTF.